The entry below describes one TCR beta chain. Its cognate antigen is unknown. RNA transcripts were the template for amplifying TCR beta CDR3 regions. The TCR CDR3 was amplified in a first-round RT-PCR using the HTBI primer set. TCRdb re-derived calls from the multiplex PCR reads in MiXCR, one entry per CDR3 protein. The table includes roughly 400,000 distinct CDR3 sequences, approximately 25% detected once. V lost 2 bases and J lost 8, with 11 bases in between. The CDR3 sequence is 14 residues long. Germline lookup yields CDR1 SGHRS and CDR2 YFSETQ. This entry comes from a study of T cells in Graves' hyperthyroidism and ophthalmopathy. The overall study: Peripheral blood was secured at the point of initial diagnosis, before any treatment. Whole-study results and caveats: Ophthalmopathy was model-predicted a median about 6.9 months pre-onset. Blood also held most thyroid clonotypes expanded beyond 0.001.

In patients aged 18 to 65, hyperthyroidism was newly diagnosed, with duration under 2 months. The chain recombines TRBV5-1 with TRBJ1-6; a possible D gene is TRBD1 (5 bases). The clonotype comes from a middle-aged man with Graves' hyperthyroidism. Source material: blood. The CDR3 region is CASSFSGIDSPLHF. The CDR3 DNA follows: TGCGCCAGCAGCTTCTCAGGGATTGATTCACCCCTCCACTTT.